Listed below are T cell receptor beta chains from one sample, sequenced in a study of metastatic and nonmetastatic thyroid tumors. Using MiXCR, TCRdb re-called clones from the PCR reads. The table records tens of thousands of clones, about 16% of them present only once. Sequenced sample: blood. The receptors were gathered from a female donor with papillary thyroid cancer or a benign thyroid nodule (not recorded which). Some clones in this sample may be carry-over from other donors' samples. Both conserved end residues are part of each CDR3. D genes are given only for firm matches. Expanded clones are given a class, and other clones once, few, many or no size at all.

d_call	j_call	clone_size	cdr3_length	v_call	cdr3_aa	cdr3_nt
.	TRBJ1-1	.	14	TRBV6-4	CAGRQEQTLGSAFF	TGTGCCGGCAGACAAGAACAAACATTAGGTTCAGCTTTCTTT
.	TRBJ2-1	.	15	TRBV9	CASSKGWGPNNEQFF	TGTGCCAGCTCTAAGGGGTGGGGGCCTAACAATGAGCAGTTCTTC
TRBD2	TRBJ2-1	.	15	TRBV6-1	CASKRTSGCPNEQFF	TGTGCCAGCAAGCGGACTAGCGGGTGCCCAAATGAGCAGTTCTTC
.	TRBJ2-5	many	16	TRBV27	CASSFRGGLLQETQYF	TGTGCCAGCAGTTTCCGTGGCGGATTGCTCCAAGAGACCCAGTACTTC
TRBD2	TRBJ2-7	few	13	TRBV19	CASRDSGNYEQYF	TGTGCCAGTAGGGATAGCGGGAACTACGAGCAGTACTTC
TRBD1	TRBJ1-2	many	14	TRBV25-1	CASSETGGSYGYTF	TGTGCCAGCAGTGAGACAGGGGGCTCCTATGGCTACACCTTC
TRBD1	TRBJ1-5	many	14	TRBV28	CASRGTASFQPQHF	TGTGCCAGCCGTGGGACAGCATCCTTCCAGCCCCAGCATTTT
TRBD2	TRBJ2-3	.	16	TRBV20-1	CSAGLAGAYREDTQYF	TGCAGTGCAGGACTAGCGGGGGCCTACCGGGAGGATACGCAGTATTTT
TRBD1	TRBJ2-7	.	15	TRBV5-1	CASSQGQGISYEQYF	TGCGCCAGCAGCCAGGGACAGGGAATTTCCTACGAGCAGTACTTC
TRBD1	TRBJ1-5	.	15	TRBV7-2	CASSSRDRNNQPQHF	TGTGCCAGCAGCTCCAGGGACAGGAACAATCAGCCCCAGCATTTT
.	TRBJ2-5	many	13	TRBV5-8	CASSLVYFETQYF	TGTGCCAGCAGCTTGGTTTATTTCGAGACCCAGTACTTC
.	TRBJ2-7	few	12	TRBV6-1	CASRRASYDQYF	TGTGCCAGCAGACGTGCCTCCTACGATCAGTACTTC
.	TRBJ2-3	.	11	TRBV18	CASSQADTQYF	TGTGCCAGCTCCCAAGCAGATACGCAGTATTTT
.	TRBJ1-1	.	14	TRBV6-1	CASSRWGANTEAFF	TGTGCCAGCAGTCGGTGGGGAGCGAACACGGAAGCTTTCTTT
.	TRBJ2-7	many	12	TRBV10-3	CAISIDSYEQYF	TGTGCCATCAGTATTGACAGTTACGAGCAGTACTTC
TRBD1	TRBJ2-5	many	15	TRBV12-3/TRBV12-4	CASSFSTGGQETQYF	TGTGCCAGCAGTTTCTCCACAGGGGGTCAAGAGACCCAGTACTTC
TRBD2	TRBJ2-7	many	14	TRBV5-1	CASSSSGGAYEQYF	TGCGCCAGCAGCTCTAGCGGGGGGGCCTACGAGCAGTACTTC
.	TRBJ2-5	many	15	TRBV24-1	CATSGTQEIQETQYF	TGTGCCACCAGTGGAACACAGGAGATCCAAGAGACCCAGTACTTC
.	TRBJ2-3	few	12	TRBV15	CPSSTAQDTQYF	TGTCCCTCCAGCACCGCTCAAGATACGCAGTATTTT
TRBD1	TRBJ1-6	many	16	TRBV5-4	CASSLAGTGQNSPLHF	TGTGCCAGCAGCTTGGCCGGGACAGGGCAAAATTCACCCCTCCACTTT
.	TRBJ2-7	few	13	TRBV27	CASSFRGAYEQYF	TGTGCCAGCAGTTTCAGGGGAGCCTACGAGCAGTACTTC
TRBD1	TRBJ1-2	many	15	TRBV4-1	CASSHLTGTGHGYTF	TGCGCCAGCAGCCACCTTACCGGGACAGGGCATGGCTACACCTTC
TRBD1	TRBJ2-1	many	16	TRBV7-8	CASSLAGGQGADEQFF	TGTGCCAGCAGCTTAGCCGGGGGACAGGGGGCGGATGAGCAGTTCTTC
.	TRBJ2-5	.	14	TRBV20-1	CSARALAGVETQYF	TGCAGTGCTAGAGCCCTAGCTGGTGTCGAGACCCAGTACTTC
.	TRBJ2-3	many	13	TRBV12-3/TRBV12-4	CASSLWDGDTQYF	TGTGCCAGCAGTTTATGGGACGGAGATACGCAGTATTTT
.	TRBJ2-1	many	13	TRBV6-5	CASSYSLGNEQFF	TGTGCCAGCAGTTACTCTTTAGGCAATGAGCAGTTCTTC
.	TRBJ2-5	many	11	TRBV28	CASSPEGTQYF	TGTGCCAGCAGCCCTGAAGGGACCCAGTACTTC
.	TRBJ1-1	.	10	TRBV20-1	CSPPGGKAFF	TGCAGTCCTCCAGGAGGTAAAGCTTTCTTT
.	TRBJ1-1	many	12	TRBV5-8	CASSLWNTEAFF	TGTGCCAGCAGCTTGTGGAACACTGAAGCTTTCTTT
TRBD1	TRBJ1-5	many	16	TRBV5-6	CASNIYGGQGHQPQHF	TGTGCCAGCAACATATACGGGGGACAGGGACATCAGCCCCAGCATTTT
.	TRBJ2-2	many	13	TRBV20-1	CSANPYRTGELFF	TGCAGTGCAAACCCCTACAGGACCGGGGAGCTGTTTTTT
.	TRBJ2-5	.	13	TRBV20-1	CSARGELGETQYF	TGCAGTGCTAGGGGGGAGTTAGGGGAGACCCAGTACTTC
TRBD1	TRBJ1-3	many	17	TRBV4-1	CASSQVPIQGAGNTIYF	TGCGCCAGCAGCCAAGTTCCAATACAGGGGGCTGGAAACACCATATATTTT
.	TRBJ2-7	.	14	TRBV28	CASTITGTSYEQYF	TGTGCCAGCACAATTACCGGGACGTCCTACGAGCAGTACTTC
.	TRBJ2-7	many	16	TRBV6-1	CASRNAPGGAAYEQYF	TGTGCCAGCAGGAACGCCCCAGGCGGGGCGGCGTACGAGCAGTACTTC
TRBD2	TRBJ2-2	many	18	TRBV27	CASSSLGLAGGLTGELFF	TGTGCCAGCAGTTCCCTCGGACTAGCGGGGGGGCTGACCGGGGAGCTGTTTTTT
.	TRBJ2-7	many	11	TRBV6-2/TRBV6-3	CASSYAVEQYF	TGTGCCAGCAGTTACGCGGTTGAGCAGTACTTC